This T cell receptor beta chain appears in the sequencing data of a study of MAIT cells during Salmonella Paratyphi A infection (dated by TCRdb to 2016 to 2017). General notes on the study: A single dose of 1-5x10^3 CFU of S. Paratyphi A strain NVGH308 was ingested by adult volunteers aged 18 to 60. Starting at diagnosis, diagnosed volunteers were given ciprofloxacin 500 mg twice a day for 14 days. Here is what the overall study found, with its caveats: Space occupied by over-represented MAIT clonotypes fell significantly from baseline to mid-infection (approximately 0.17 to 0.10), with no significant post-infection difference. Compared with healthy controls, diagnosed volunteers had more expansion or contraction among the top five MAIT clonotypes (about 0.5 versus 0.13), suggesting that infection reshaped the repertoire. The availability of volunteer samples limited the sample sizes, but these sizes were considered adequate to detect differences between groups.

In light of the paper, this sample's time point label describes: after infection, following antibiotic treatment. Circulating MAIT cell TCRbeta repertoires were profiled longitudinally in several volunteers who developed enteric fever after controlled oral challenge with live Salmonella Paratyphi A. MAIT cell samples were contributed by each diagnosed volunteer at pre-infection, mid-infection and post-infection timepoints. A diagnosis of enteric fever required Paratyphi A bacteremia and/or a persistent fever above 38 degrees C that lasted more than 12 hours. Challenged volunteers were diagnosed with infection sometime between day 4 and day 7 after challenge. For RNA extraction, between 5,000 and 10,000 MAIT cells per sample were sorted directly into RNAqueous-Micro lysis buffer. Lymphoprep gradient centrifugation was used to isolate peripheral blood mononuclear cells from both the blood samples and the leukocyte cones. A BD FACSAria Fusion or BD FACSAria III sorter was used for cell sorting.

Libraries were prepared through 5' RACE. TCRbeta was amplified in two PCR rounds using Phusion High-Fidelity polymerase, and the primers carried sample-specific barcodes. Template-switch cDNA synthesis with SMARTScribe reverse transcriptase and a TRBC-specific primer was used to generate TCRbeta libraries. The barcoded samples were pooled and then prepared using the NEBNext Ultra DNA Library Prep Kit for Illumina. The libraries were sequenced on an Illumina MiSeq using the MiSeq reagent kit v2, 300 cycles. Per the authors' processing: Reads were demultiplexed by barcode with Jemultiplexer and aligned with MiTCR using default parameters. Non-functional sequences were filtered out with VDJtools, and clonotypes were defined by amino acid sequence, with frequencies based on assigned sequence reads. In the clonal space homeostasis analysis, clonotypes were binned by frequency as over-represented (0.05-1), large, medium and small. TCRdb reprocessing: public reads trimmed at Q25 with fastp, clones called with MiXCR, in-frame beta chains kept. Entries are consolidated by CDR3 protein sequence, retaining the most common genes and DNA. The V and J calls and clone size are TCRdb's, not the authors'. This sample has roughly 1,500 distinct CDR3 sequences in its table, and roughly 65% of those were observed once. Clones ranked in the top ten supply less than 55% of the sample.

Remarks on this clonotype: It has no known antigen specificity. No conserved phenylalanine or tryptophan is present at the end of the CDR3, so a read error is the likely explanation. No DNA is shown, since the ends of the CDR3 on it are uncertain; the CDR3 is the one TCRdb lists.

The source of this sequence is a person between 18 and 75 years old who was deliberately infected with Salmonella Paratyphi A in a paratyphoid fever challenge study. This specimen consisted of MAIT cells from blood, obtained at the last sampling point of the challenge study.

The CDR3 protein is CSTRDREEEKEG. This receptor chain uses TRBV20-1 and TRBJ2-7; TRBD1 reflects the table's D call only, with no check against the DNA. With termini counted, the CDR3 has 12 amino acids. The germline V gene (reference sequence) sets CDR1 to DFQATT and CDR2 to SNEGSKA.